What follows is one T cell receptor (beta chain) and its context. What it binds is not known. The data are from a study of cytomegalovirus exposure and HLA in healthy donors. Across the whole study: Inside one of the first data releases sat about 85 million unique TCRs taken from HLA-typed donors.

The PCR used 60 Vbeta and 13 Jbeta primers. Measured with immunoSEQ multiplex PCR; TCRdb has only the in-frame clones, and not every one. The top ten clones hold approximately 5% of a sample with about 110,000 clones, around 77% of them seen once. Study-wide points: Rare TCR sequences predominated, though certain public TCRs were found in many donors. A cluster of highly shared sequence variants was likely a sequencing artifact. Excluded: some indistinguishable V segments such as TRBV6-2 and TRBV6-3.

Per the germline V gene, CDR1 is ENHRY and CDR2 is SYGVKD. The V segment lost 10 bases and the J segment 3 bases; nucleotides outside the gene matches: 11. The CDR3 loop spans 14 amino acids. The origin of this receptor is a woman aged 25 to 45 in good health and CMV-seropositive. Sequenced material: PBMCs. J is TRBJ1-2 and V is TRBV10-3; 7 nucleotides align to TRBD1. The CDR3 region has the DNA TGTGCCACGGCTACCGGACAGGCAGACTATGGCTACACCTTC. Amino acid sequence: CATATGQADYGYTF.